The T cell receptor (beta chain) described here comes from a study of blood T cell repertoires in COVID-19. Trimming removed 6 bases at V and 7 bases at J, with 13 bases between. The CDR3 spans 14 residues. Germline V lookup: CDR1 MNHEY, CDR2 SVGEGT. Method: immunoSEQ multiplex PCR; TCRdb's copy keeps in-frame clones and lacks some. The sample lists hundreds of thousands of clones; roughly nine tenths were seen once. The sample comprised PBMCs or T cells enriched from blood (not recorded which). The chain has TRBV6-2 or TRBV6-3 and TRBJ1-6; possible D gene TRBD1, 5 bases. The receptor's source is a man aged 60 to 75 who had recovered from COVID-19. The CDR3 coding sequence is TGTGCCAGCAGCCCGGGACTGCGGAATTCACCCCTCCACTTT. It translates to CASSPGLRNSPLHF.